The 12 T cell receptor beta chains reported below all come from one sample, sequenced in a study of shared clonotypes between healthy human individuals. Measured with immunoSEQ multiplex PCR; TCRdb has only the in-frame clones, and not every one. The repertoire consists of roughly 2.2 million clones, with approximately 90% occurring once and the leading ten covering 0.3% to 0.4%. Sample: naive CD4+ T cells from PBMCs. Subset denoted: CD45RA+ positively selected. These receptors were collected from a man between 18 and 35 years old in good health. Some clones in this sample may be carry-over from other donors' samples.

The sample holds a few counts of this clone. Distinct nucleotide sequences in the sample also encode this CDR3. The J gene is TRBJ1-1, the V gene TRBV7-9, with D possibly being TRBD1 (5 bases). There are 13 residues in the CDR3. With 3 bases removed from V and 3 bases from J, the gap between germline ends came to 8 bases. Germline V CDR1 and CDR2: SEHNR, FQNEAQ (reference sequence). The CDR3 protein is CASSFQGDTEAFF. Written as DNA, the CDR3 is TGTGCCAGCAGCTTCCAAGGGGACACTGAAGCTTTCTTT.

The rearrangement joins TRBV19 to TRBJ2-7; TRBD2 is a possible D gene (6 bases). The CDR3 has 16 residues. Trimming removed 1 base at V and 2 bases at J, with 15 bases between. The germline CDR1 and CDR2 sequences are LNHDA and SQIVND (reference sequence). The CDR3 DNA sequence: TGTGCCAGTAGTATAGTCGGGGCGGGATCAGCCTACGAGCAGTACTTC. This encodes CASSIVGAGSAYEQYF.

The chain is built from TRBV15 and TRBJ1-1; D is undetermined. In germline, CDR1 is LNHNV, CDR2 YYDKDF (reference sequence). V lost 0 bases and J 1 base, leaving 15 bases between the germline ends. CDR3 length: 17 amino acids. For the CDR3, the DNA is TGTGCCACCAGCAGAGATTTCGGAGAGGGATGGAACACTGAAGCTTTCTTT. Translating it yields CATSRDFGEGWNTEAFF.

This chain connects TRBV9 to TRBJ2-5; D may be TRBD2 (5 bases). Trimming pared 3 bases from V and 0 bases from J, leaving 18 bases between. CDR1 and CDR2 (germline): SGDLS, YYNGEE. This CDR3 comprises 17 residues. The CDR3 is CASSADLGADYQETQYF. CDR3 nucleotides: TGTGCCAGCAGCGCCGACCTAGGAGCGGACTACCAAGAGACCCAGTACTTC.

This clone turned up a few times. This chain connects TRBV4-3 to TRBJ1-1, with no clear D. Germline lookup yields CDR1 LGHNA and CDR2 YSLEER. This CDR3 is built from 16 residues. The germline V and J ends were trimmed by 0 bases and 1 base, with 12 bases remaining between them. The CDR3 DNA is TGCGCCAGCAGCCAAGAAGCAGTCCTCCGGAACACTGAAGCTTTCTTT. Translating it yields CASSQEAVLRNTEAFF.

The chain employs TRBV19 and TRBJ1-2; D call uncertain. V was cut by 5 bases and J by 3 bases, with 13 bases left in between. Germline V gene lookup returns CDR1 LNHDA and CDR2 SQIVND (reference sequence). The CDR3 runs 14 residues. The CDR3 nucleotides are TGTGCCAGTAGTCCCACTACTACGGACTATGGCTACACCTTC. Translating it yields CASSPTTTDYGYTF.

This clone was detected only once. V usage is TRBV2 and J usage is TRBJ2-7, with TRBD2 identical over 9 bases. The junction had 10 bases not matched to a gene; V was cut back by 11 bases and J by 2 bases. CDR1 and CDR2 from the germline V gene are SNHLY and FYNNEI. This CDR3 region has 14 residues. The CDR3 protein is CASQGSGSAYEQYF. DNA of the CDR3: TGTGCCTCCCAGGGTAGCGGGAGTGCCTACGAGCAGTACTTC. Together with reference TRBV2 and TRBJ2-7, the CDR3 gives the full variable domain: EPEVTQTPSHQVTQMGQEVILRCVPISNHLYFYWYRQILGQKVEFLVSFYNNEISEKSEIFDDQFSVERPDGSNFTLKIRSTKLEDSAMYFCASQGSGSAYEQYFGPGTRLTVT.

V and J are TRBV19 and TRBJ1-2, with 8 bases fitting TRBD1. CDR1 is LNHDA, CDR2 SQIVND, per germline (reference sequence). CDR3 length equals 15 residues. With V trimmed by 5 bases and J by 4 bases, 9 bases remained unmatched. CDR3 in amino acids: CASSRQQGGGYGYTF. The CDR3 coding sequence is TGTGCCAGTAGTCGGCAACAGGGGGGCGGCTATGGCTACACCTTC.

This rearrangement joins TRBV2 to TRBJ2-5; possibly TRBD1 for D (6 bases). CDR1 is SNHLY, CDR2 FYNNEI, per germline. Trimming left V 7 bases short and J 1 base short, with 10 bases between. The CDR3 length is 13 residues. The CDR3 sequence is CASKFRGQETQYF. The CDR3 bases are TGTGCCAGCAAGTTCAGGGGCCAAGAGACCCAGTACTTC.

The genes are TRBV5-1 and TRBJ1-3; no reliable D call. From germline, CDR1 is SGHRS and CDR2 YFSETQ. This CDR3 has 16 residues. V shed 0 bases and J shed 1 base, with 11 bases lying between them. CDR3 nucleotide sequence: TGCGCCAGCAGCTTGGTAGGACGGATTTCTGGAAACACCATATATTTT. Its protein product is CASSLVGRISGNTIYF.

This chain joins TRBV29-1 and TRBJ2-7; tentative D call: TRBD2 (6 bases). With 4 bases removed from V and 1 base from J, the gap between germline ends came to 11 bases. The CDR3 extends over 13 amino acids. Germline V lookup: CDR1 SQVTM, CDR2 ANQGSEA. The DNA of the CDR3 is TGCAGCGTTGCTCTAGCGAAATCCTACGAGCAGTACTTC. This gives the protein CSVALAKSYEQYF.

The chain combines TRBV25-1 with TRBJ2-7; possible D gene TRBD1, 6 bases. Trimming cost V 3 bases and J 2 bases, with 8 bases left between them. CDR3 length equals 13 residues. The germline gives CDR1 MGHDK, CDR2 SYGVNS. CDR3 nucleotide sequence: TGTGCCAGCAGTGAGGGGGCGCCCTACGAGCAGTACTTC. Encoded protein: CASSEGAPYEQYF.